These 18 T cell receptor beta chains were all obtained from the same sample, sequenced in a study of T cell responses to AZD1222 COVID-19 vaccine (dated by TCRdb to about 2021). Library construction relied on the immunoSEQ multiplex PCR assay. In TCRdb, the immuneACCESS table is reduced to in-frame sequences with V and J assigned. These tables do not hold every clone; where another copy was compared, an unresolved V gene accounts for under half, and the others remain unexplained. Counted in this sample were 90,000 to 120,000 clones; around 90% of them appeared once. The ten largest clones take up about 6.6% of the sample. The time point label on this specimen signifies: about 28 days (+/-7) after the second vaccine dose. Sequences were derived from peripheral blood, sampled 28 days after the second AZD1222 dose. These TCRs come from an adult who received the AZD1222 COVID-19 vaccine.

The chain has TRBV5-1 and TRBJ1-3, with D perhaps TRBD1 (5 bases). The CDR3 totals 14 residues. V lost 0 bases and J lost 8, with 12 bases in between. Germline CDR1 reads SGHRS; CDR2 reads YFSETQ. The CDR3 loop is CASSLGQLSDTIYF. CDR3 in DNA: TGCGCCAGCAGCTTGGGACAGCTTTCTGACACCATATATTTT.

The CDR3 spells CASTLRDEQFF. The CDR3 DNA is TGTGCCAGCACCCTCAGGGATGAGCAGTTCTTC. The chain recombines TRBV28 with TRBJ2-1; tentatively, D is TRBD1 (5 bases). Looked up from germline, CDR1 is MDHEN and CDR2 is SYDVKM. V shed 7 bases and J shed 8 bases, with 9 bases lying between them. The CDR3 runs 11 residues.

The CDR3 coding sequence is TGCACCAGCAGCCAAGCCCCTACTAGCGGCCAATCCTACGAGCAGTACTTC. It yields the protein CTSSQAPTSGQSYEQYF. The V gene is TRBV1, the J gene TRBJ2-7; TRBD2, as called in the table, went unchecked against the DNA. TRBV1 is a pseudogene locus. This CDR3 is 17 amino acids long.

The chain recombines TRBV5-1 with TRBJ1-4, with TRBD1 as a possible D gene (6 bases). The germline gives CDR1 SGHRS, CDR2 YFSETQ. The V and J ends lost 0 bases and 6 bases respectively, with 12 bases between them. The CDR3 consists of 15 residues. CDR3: CASSLEMRTDEKLFF. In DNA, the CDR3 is TGCGCCAGCAGCTTGGAAATGAGGACAGATGAAAAACTGTTTTTT. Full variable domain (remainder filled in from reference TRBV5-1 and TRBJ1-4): KAGVTQTPRYLIKTRGQQVTLSCSPISGHRSVSWYQQTPGQGLQFLFEYFSETQRNKGNFPGRFSGRQFSNSRSEMNVSTLELGDSALYLCASSLEMRTDEKLFFGSGTQLSVL.

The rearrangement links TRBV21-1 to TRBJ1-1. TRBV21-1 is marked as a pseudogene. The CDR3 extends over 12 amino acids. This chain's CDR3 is CASSPFGTEAFF. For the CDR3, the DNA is TGTGCCAGCAGCCCATTTGGCACTGAAGCTTTCTTT.

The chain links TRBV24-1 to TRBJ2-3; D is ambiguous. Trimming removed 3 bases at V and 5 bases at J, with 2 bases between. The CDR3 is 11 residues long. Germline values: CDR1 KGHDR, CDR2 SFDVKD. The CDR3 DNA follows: TGTGCCACCAGTGATGTAGATACGCAGTATTTT. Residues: CATSDVDTQYF.

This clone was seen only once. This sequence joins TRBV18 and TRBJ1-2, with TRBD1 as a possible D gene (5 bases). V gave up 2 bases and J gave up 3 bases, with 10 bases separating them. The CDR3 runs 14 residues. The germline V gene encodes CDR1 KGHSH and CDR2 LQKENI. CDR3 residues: CASSPGWGDYGYTF. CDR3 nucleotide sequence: TGTGCCAGCTCACCAGGTTGGGGGGACTATGGCTACACCTTC.

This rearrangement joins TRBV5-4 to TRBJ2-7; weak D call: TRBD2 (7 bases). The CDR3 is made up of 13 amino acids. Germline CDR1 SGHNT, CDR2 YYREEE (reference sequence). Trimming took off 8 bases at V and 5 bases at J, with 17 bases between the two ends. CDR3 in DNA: TGTGCCAGTAGAAGGGGGGGTGCCCACGAGCAGTACTTC. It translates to CASRRGGAHEQYF.

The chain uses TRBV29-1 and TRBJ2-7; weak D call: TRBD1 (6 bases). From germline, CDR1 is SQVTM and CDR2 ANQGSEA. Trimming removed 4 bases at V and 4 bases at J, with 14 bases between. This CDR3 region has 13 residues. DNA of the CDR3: TGCAGCGTTGTAGGGGACACTGGTTACGAGCAGTACTTC. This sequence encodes CSVVGDTGYEQYF.

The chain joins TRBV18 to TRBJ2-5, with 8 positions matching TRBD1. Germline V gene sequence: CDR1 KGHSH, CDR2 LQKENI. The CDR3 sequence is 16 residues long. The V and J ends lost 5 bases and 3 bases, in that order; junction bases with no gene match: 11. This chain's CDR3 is CASSARQGIGEETQYF. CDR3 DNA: TGTGCCAGCTCAGCGAGACAGGGGATCGGGGAAGAGACCCAGTACTTC.

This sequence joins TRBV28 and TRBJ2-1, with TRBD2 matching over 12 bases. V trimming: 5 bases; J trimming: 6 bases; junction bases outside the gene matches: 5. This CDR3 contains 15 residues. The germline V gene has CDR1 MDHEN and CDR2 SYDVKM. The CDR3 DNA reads TGTGCCAGCAGTGGACTAGCGGGGATGATCAATGAGCAGTTCTTC. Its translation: CASSGLAGMINEQFF.

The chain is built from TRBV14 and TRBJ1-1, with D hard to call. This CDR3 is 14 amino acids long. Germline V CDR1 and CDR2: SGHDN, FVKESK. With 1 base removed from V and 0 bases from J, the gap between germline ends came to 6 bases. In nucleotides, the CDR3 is TGTGCCAGCAGCCAAGCGGGAATGAACACTGAAGCTTTCTTT. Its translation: CASSQAGMNTEAFF.

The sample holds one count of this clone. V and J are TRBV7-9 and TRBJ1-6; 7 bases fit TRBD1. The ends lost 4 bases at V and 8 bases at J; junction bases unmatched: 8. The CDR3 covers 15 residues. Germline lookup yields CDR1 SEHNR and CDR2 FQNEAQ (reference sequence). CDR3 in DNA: TGTGCCAGCAGCTCGCGACAGGGAGGGGATTCACCCCTCCACTTT. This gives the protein CASSSRQGGDSPLHF.

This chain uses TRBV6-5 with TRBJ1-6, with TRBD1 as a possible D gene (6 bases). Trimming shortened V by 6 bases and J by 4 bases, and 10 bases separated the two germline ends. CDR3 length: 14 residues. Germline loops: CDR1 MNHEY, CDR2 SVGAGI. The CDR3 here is CASSPGQYNSPLHF. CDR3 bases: TGTGCCAGCAGCCCGGGACAATATAATTCACCCCTCCACTTT.

CDR3 nucleotides: TGTGCCAGCAGCGTGTCGGGACTAGCCAGTGAGCAGTTCTTC. It yields the protein CASSVSGLASEQFF. V is TRBV9 and J is TRBJ2-1, with 9 bases that match TRBD2. Germline trimming cut 2 bases from V and 9 bases from J; bases unmatched to any gene: 6. Germline-derived CDR1 and CDR2 are SGDLS and YYNGEE. The CDR3 is 14 amino acids.

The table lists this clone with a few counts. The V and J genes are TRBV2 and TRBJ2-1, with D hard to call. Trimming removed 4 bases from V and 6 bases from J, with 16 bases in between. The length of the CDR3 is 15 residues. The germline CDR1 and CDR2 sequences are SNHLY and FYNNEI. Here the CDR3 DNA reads TGTGCCAGCAGTGGTTGGGGAAACCAAGGCAATGAGCAGTTCTTC. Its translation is CASSGWGNQGNEQFF.

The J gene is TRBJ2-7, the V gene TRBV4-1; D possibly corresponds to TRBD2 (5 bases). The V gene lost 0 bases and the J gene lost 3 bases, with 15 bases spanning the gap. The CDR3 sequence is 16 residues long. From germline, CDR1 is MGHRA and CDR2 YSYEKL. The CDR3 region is CASSQDHNRGFYEQYF. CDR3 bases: TGCGCCAGCAGCCAAGATCACAACCGGGGTTTCTACGAGCAGTACTTC.

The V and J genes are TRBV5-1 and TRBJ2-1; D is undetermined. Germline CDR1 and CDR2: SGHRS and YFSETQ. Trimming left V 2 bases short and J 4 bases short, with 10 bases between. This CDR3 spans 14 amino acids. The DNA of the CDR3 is TGCGCCAGCAGCTTTGGAGAGAGATACAATGAGCAGTTCTTC. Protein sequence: CASSFGERYNEQFF.